This TCR beta chain derives from a study of technical replicates of blood from several donors. This clone has just one count. Here immunoSEQ multiplex PCR was the method, and the copy in TCRdb shows in-frame clones only, minus some. Among about 56,000 clones, 90% to 95% were seen once, and the ten largest hold roughly 3.1%. Material for sequencing was PBMCs. This receptor was obtained from a human donor in good health. Some clones in this sample may be carry-over from other donors' samples.

CDR3 amino acids: CASRDRVGGGYTF. Written as DNA, the CDR3 is TGTGCCAGCAGAGACAGGGTAGGCGGTGGCTACACCTTC. This rearrangement joins TRBV5-4 to TRBJ1-2; the match to TRBD1 covers 7 bases. The CDR3 contains 13 residues. CDR1 is SGHNT, CDR2 YYREEE, per germline (reference sequence). With V trimmed by 5 bases and J by 7 bases, 8 bases remained unmatched.